This T cell receptor beta chain was sequenced for a study of cytomegalovirus exposure and HLA in healthy donors. Points from the study as a whole: Likely technical artifact: a cluster of highly shared sequence variants. The classifier reportedly diagnosed cytomegalovirus status with high sensitivity and specificity. An analysis that came later showed most CMV-associated TCR beta chains appearing HLA-restricted.

The CDR3 length is 16 residues. Trimming stripped 3 bases from V and 0 bases from J, with 15 bases between. Germline lookup yields CDR1 SGHTA and CDR2 FQGTGA. 13 Jbeta primers and 60 Vbeta primers were used for the PCR. Authors' processing steps: In a later analysis, of 80 million or so unique beta chains, around 9.9 million appeared in at least two donors. Clones were sequenced by immunoSEQ multiplex PCR, and TCRdb holds only the in-frame ones, with some missing. Clone size and the V and J calls come from that table; the DNA yielded D and trimming. Of about 90,000 clones in the sample, around 78% were seen once. About this clone: Its antigen is not known.

The sample consisted of PBMCs. The chain combines TRBV7-3 with TRBJ2-7; D might be TRBD2 (5 bases). The sequence was obtained from a man younger than 40 in good health and CMV-seronegative. The CDR3 protein is CASSFQSPGVSYEQYF. The CDR3 DNA reads as TGTGCCAGCAGCTTCCAATCTCCCGGGGTCTCCTACGAGCAGTACTTC.